This TCR beta chain stems from a study of shared clonotypes between healthy human individuals (dated by TCRdb to between 2020 and 2021). Concerning the study at large: The cohort included a few men and a couple of women between 18 and 49 years of age. Blood TCR repertoires of 5 or 6 healthy adults were deeply sequenced to estimate repertoire size and the extent of clonotype sharing between individuals. Each donor's leukapheresis produced roughly between roughly 0.94 and 9.5 billion PBMCs. Libraries were prepared and TCR repertoires were sequenced by different laboratories using diverse techniques, in order to increase sequencing depth and limit assay-specific biases. For each donor, CD4 naive and CD4 memory were each given three plates, CD8 naive was given two plates, and CD8 memory was given one plate.

Here is what the overall study found, with its caveats: Around 5.4% of naive CD4, 3.5% of naive CD8, roughly 2.4% of memory CD4, and about 0.4% of memory CD8 clonotypes were shared across several donors. Compared with non-shared clonotypes, clonotypes shared by all four sorted-subset donors had higher generation probabilities. Sampling was limited to blood, and TCR repertoires in tissue likely differ from TCR repertoires in blood. Because the study included a small number of donors, the genetic and exposure-history diversity represented was limited. Larger estimated clonotype richness was generally found for naive subsets than for memory subsets. Based on pairwise subsampling, the degree of clonotype sharing among donors was expected to be affected by sequencing depth. Rarefaction of sorted-subset datasets indicated incomplete sequencing despite the large sequencing depth.

TCR CDR3 regions were amplified from genomic DNA by multiplex PCR using the deep immunoSEQ assay. Genomic DNA extracted from each cell subset was distributed evenly over all wells of several immunoSEQ 96-well plates, and each plate served as one replicate. For sorted subsets, each replicate PCR was loaded with about 200 ng genomic DNA, equivalent to approximately 33,000 T cell genomes. Purified libraries were measured with a Qubit 3.0 fluorometer, size-checked on a Bioanalyzer 2100, and measured again with the KAPA Library Quantification kit. Every immunoSEQ 96-well plate was sequenced on a dedicated single-read 150-cycle Illumina NextSeq 550 flow cell. In the original analysis: The immunoSEQ output contained only junctional sequences without quality scores, so filtering could not match that applied to full-length reads. To assign V/J genes and CDR3, sequences were annotated using PyIR, a Python wrapper for IgBLAST v1.9, with IMGT germline references. Reads were filtered out if the reads had weak V/J assignments (E-value above 1e-6), no CDR3, stop codons, out-of-frame junctions, or ambiguous translated residues. V3J clonotypes were defined as sequences sharing the same inferred V gene, J gene, and CDR3 amino acid sequence. To compute the percentage overlap between repertoires, the number of shared unique clonotypes was divided by the size of the smaller repertoire. RTK rarefaction, the Chao1 estimator, and Recon v2.1 estimates of unobserved clonotypes were used to assess repertoire richness. For all TCRbeta clonotypes obtained by the gDNA method from a few donors, generation probabilities were computed with OLGA. TCRdb took over this immuneACCESS table, retaining in-frame rearrangements with V and J assigned. Such tables are incomplete; in checked studies, under half of the missing clones stem from an unresolved V gene, and the remainder is unexplained. Clone size and V and J calls were adopted from that table, with D and trimming inferred from the DNA. The sample profile shows around 1.1 million clones; 75% to 80% of them were found once. Roughly 0.61% of the sample belongs to the ten largest clones.

Healthy HIV-negative adults with no recently reported acute infections or vaccinations were included as donors. Every donor was a Caucasian adult residing in Nashville, Tennessee, USA. Magnetic negative selection was used to enrich CD4+ T cells, after which naive cells were positively selected on CD45RA and the negative fraction became the memory subset. Blood was obtained by leukapheresis, after which PBMCs were separated by Ficoll-Histopaque density gradient centrifugation and cryopreserved in liquid nitrogen vapor phase. Analytical flow cytometry was used to check the purity and quantity of each magnetically sorted T cell population. Each sorted fraction had its genomic DNA isolated and then quantified by UV absorbance on a Nanodrop 2000c. On this clone itself: Its cognate antigen has yet to be identified. Base qualities are not at hand, and no much larger clone is one base apart.

V is cut by 1 base and J by 3 bases, and the space between the germline ends is 9 bases. The CDR3 sequence holds 15 residues, the cysteine and phenylalanine included. Only CDR3 DNA is held: 45 bases, read in frame from base 1. The germline V gene (reference sequence) yields SSHAT for CDR1 and FNYEAQ for CDR2. The receptor was isolated from a man younger than 35 in good health. Some clones in this sample may be carry-over from other donors' samples. Material for sequencing was memory CD4+ T cells from PBMCs. What this sample's cell subset or site label stands for: CD45RA-negative fraction. The chain couples TRBV7-7 to TRBJ2-2, and the D gene may be TRBD2, 5 bases matching. The DNA sequence is given as TGTGCCAGCAGCTTAGGTGGCGGGTACACCGGGGAGCTGTTTTTT. Its protein reads: CASSLGGGYTGELFF.